The 3 T cell receptor beta chains reported below all come from one sample, sequenced in a study of blood T cell repertoires in COVID-19. The repertoire was sequenced with immunoSEQ multiplex PCR; TCRdb's copy has only in-frame clones and lacks some. The sample has approximately 210,000 clones; about 90% are singletons. Sequenced input: peripheral blood. The source of these receptors is a man aged 18 to 29 with active or convalescent COVID-19.

This rearrangement joins TRBV5-1 to TRBJ2-5; 7 positions match TRBD1. Germline V gives CDR1 SGHRS, CDR2 YFSETQ. The CDR3 extends over 15 amino acids. V gave up 7 bases and J gave up 4 bases; unmatched junction bases: 13. CDR3 in DNA: TGCGCCAGCGCCAGACAGGGAAGAAACGGAGAGACCCAGTACTTC. Translating it yields CASARQGRNGETQYF.

The count of this clone is one. The V and J genes are TRBV20-1 and TRBJ2-7; 8 bases fit TRBD2. The CDR3 sequence is 14 residues long. Germline values: CDR1 DFQATT, CDR2 SNEGSKA (reference sequence). V was pared by 3 bases and J by 4 bases, with 8 bases of the junction left unmatched. The CDR3 sequence: CSASRGTRMYEQYF. CDR3 in DNA: TGCAGTGCTAGTAGAGGGACTAGGATGTACGAGCAGTACTTC.

The rearrangement links TRBV15 to TRBJ2-7; D ambiguous. Trimming stripped 0 bases from V and 3 bases from J, with 9 bases between. The V gene's germline CDR1 is LNHNV and CDR2 YYDKDF (reference sequence). The CDR3 runs to 14 residues. The CDR3 is CATSRDYVSYEQYF. The CDR3 DNA is TGTGCCACCAGCAGAGATTATGTCAGCTACGAGCAGTACTTC.